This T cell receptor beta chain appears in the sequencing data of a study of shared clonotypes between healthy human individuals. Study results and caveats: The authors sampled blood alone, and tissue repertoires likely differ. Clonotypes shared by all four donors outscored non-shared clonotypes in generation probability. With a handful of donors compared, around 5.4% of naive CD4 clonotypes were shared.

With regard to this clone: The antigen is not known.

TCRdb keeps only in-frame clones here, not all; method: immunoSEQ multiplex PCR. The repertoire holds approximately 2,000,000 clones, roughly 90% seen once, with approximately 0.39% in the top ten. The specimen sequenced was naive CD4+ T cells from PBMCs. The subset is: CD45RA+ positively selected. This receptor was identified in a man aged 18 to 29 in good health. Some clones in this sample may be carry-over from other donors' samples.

Here the CDR3 DNA reads TGCGCCAGCAGCTTAGCTTATGGAGCAGGGTACTCCTACGAGCAGTACTTC. Protein sequence: CASSLAYGAGYSYEQYF. V is TRBV5-1 and J is TRBJ2-7, with D tentatively TRBD1 (5 bases). In germline, CDR1 is SGHRS, CDR2 YFSETQ. Trimming stripped 2 bases from V and 0 bases from J, with 18 bases between. The CDR3 extends over 17 amino acids.